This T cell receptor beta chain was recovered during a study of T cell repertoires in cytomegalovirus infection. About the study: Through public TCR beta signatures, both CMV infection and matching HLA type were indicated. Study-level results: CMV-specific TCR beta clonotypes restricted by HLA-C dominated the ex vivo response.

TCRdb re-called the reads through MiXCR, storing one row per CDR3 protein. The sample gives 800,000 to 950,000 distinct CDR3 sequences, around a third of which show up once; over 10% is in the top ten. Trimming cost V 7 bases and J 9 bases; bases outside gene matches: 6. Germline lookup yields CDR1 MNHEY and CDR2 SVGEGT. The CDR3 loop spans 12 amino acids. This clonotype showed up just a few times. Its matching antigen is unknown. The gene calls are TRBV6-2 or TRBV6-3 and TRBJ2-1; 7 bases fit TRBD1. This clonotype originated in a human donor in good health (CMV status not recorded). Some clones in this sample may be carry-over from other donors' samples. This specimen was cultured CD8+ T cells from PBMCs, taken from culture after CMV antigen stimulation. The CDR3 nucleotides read TGTGCCAGCATCAACAGGGGTCGTGAGCAGTTCTTC. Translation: CASINRGREQFF.